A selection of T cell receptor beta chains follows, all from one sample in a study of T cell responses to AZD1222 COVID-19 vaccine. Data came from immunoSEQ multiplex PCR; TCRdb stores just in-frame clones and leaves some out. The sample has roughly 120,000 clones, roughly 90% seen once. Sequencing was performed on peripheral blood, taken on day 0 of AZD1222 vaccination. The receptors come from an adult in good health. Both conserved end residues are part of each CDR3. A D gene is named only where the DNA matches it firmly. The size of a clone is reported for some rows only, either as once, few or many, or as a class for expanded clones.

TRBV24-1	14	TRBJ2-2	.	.	CATSGSGGNGELFF	TGTGCCACCTCCGGTTCTGGAGGGAACGGGGAGCTGTTTTTT
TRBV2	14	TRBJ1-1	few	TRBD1	CASRGDRWETEAFF	TGTGCCAGCAGGGGGGACAGGTGGGAGACTGAAGCTTTCTTT
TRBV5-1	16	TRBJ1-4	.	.	CASSLLGGATNEKLFF	TGCGCCAGCAGCTTGTTGGGGGGTGCTACTAATGAAAAACTGTTTTTT
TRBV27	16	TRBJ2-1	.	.	CASSLQGWSSYNEQFF	TGTGCCAGCAGTTTACAGGGGTGGAGCTCCTACAATGAGCAGTTCTTC
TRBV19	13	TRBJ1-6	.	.	CASSGRTNSPLHF	TGTGCCAGTAGTGGCAGGACTAATTCACCCCTCCACTTT
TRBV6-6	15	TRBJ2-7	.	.	CASSYRAGKFNEQYF	TGTGCCAGCAGTTACCGGGCAGGGAAGTTTAACGAGCAGTACTTC
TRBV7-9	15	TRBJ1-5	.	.	CASTGDLNSNQPQHF	TGTGCCAGCACAGGGGACCTCAATAGCAATCAGCCCCAGCATTTT
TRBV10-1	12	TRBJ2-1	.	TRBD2	CASSELADGQFF	TGCGCCAGCAGTGAACTAGCGGACGGGCAGTTCTTC
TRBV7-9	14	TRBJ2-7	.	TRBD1	CASSLKGAKYEQYF	TGTGCCAGCAGCCTCAAGGGGGCCAAGTACGAGCAGTACTTC
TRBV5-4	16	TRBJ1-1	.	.	CASSLIGTLPGPEAFF	TGTGCCAGCAGCTTGATTGGGACTTTACCGGGTCCTGAAGCTTTCTTT
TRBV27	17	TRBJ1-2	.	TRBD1	CASSSEQLQGLARGYTF	TGTGCCAGCAGTTCCGAACAATTACAGGGGCTAGCTAGGGGCTACACCTTC